These 30 T cell receptor beta chains were sequenced from one sample in a study of monozygotic twins with inflammatory bowel disease. TCRdb re-called the 5' RACE reads and catalogs CDR3 proteins one per entry, DNA excluded. Here the sample table reports 210,000 or so distinct CDR3 sequences. Sequencing was done on a sample of blood. Every receptor here comes from a human donor with ulcerative colitis or Crohn's disease, or a healthy co-twin of an affected twin (not recorded which).

The chain has TRBV5-6 and TRBJ1-5. Germline loops: CDR1 SGHDT, CDR2 YYEEEE. CDR3 length: 12 amino acids. CDR3 residues: CASIYVYQPQHF.

The CDR3 loop reads CASSPGDRDEQYF. The V and J genes are TRBV27 and TRBJ2-7; checking the TCRdb D call of TRBD2 is not possible without DNA. The CDR3 is 13 residues long. CDR1 is MNHEY and CDR2 is SMNVEV in the germline V gene (reference sequence).

This rearrangement joins TRBV5-8 to TRBJ1-1; TCRdb returns TRBD1, unconfirmable since there is no DNA. The CDR3 has 16 amino acids. CDR1 and CDR2 (germline): SGHTS, YDEGEE. The CDR3 loop reads CASSLGLSGVNTEAFF.

The genes are TRBV3-1 and TRBJ2-7; TCRdb proposes TRBD2, but this gene call is untestable without DNA. The CDR3 is made up of 15 amino acids. Looked up from germline, CDR1 is LGHDT and CDR2 is YNNKEL (reference sequence). The CDR3 here is CASSRPGATPMEQYF.

The genes are TRBV5-4 and TRBJ1-1. Per germline, CDR1 SGHNT and CDR2 YYREEE (reference sequence). The CDR3 sequence is 13 residues long. CDR3 amino acids: CASSHGVNTEAFF.

The chain employs TRBV12-3 or TRBV12-4 and TRBJ1-2; no DNA is available, so the TRBD1 call from TCRdb remains unchecked. The CDR3 is 14 residues long. CDR3 sequence reads: CASRTQGAGYGYTF.

The chain combines TRBV20-1 with TRBJ2-1; no DNA is available, so the TRBD1 call from TCRdb remains unchecked. Looked up from germline, CDR1 is DFQATT and CDR2 is SNEGSKA (reference sequence). CDR3 length: 14 amino acids. CDR3 residues: CSADDRGYYNEQFF.

The chain couples TRBV7-2 to TRBJ2-5. This CDR3 is 14 amino acids long. CDR1 SGHTA and CDR2 FQGNSA come from the germline V gene. This CDR3 is CASSIMGNQETQYF.

The V and J genes are TRBV6-2 or TRBV6-3 and TRBJ2-1; TCRdb designates TRBD2, a call that cannot be tested without DNA. The CDR3 is 15 residues long. The germline gives CDR1 MNHEY, CDR2 SVGEGT. This CDR3 is CASRVAGGPSHEQFF.

The rearrangement uses TRBV20-1 and TRBJ1-5; checking the TCRdb D call of TRBD1 is not possible without DNA. CDR3 length equals 13 residues. Germline values: CDR1 DFQATT, CDR2 SNEGSKA (reference sequence). CDR3 loop: CSARADTLRAQHF.

This chain connects TRBV7-3 to TRBJ2-1; with no DNA, the TCRdb D assignment of TRBD1 cannot be verified. This CDR3 is 15 amino acids long. Germline V gives CDR1 SGHTA, CDR2 FQGTGA. CDR3 in amino acids: CASSSQGASYNEQFF. Full variable domain (remainder filled in from reference TRBV7-3 and TRBJ2-1): GAGVSQTPSNKVTEKGKYVELRCDPISGHTALYWYRQSLGQGPEFLIYFQGTGAADDSGLPNDRFFAVRPEGSVSTLKIQRTERGDSAVYLCASSSQGASYNEQFFGPGTRLTVL.

J is TRBJ2-7 and V is TRBV14; the D gene TCRdb calls, TRBD1, cannot be checked with no DNA. CDR1 SGHDN and CDR2 FVKESK come from the germline V gene. The CDR3 loop spans 15 amino acids. CDR3 protein: CASSQDRQGFGEQYF.

This chain joins TRBV29-1 and TRBJ1-2; lacking DNA, the TRBD1 call made by TCRdb goes unchecked. CDR1 SQVTM and CDR2 ANQGSEA come from the germline V gene. This CDR3 is built from 14 residues. Here the CDR3 reads CSAGGGIANYGYTF.

V gene TRBV12-3 or TRBV12-4 combines with J gene TRBJ2-7; TCRdb outputs TRBD1, but without DNA this stays unchecked. The CDR3 extends over 15 amino acids. The CDR3 loop reads CASTKTGGVSYEQYF.

The chain recombines TRBV29-1 with TRBJ2-5. Germline lookup yields CDR1 SQVTM and CDR2 ANQGSEA. The CDR3 has 12 residues. The CDR3 here is CSVEGLEESQYF.

This chain joins TRBV7-2 and TRBJ2-3; the D call of TRBD1 rests on TCRdb alone, since no DNA is present to check it. The CDR3 totals 16 residues. Germline V CDR1 and CDR2: SGHTA, FQGNSA. This CDR3 is CASSLGTWSSTDTQYF.

The V gene is TRBV19, the J gene TRBJ2-1; absent DNA, TCRdb's TRBD1 call cannot be checked. The CDR3 covers 16 residues. Germline V gene lookup returns CDR1 LNHDA and CDR2 SQIVND (reference sequence). The CDR3 loop reads CASSLTTGEFYNEQFF.

J is TRBJ2-1 and V is TRBV18; TCRdb indicates TRBD1, and absent DNA this call remains unverified. Looked up from germline, CDR1 is KGHSH and CDR2 is LQKENI. This CDR3 has 14 residues. The CDR3 sequence: CASSPLDSYNKQFF.

V usage is TRBV29-1 and J usage is TRBJ1-1; TCRdb indicates TRBD1, and absent DNA this call remains unverified. Germline V CDR1 and CDR2: SQVTM, ANQGSEA. There are 13 residues in the CDR3. The CDR3 here is CSVEVTGNTEAFF.

The rearrangement links TRBV3-1 to TRBJ1-1. CDR1 is LGHDT, CDR2 YNNKEL, per germline (reference sequence). The CDR3 totals 14 residues. This CDR3 is CASSQEKTNTEAFF.

CDR3 region: CASSLKADSPLHF. The chain carries TRBV5-1 and TRBJ1-6. Germline CDR1 SGHRS, CDR2 YFSETQ. The CDR3 length is 13 residues.

The chain recombines TRBV20-1 with TRBJ2-2; TCRdb picks TRBD1, but there is no DNA to check that call. CDR1 and CDR2 (germline): DFQATT, SNEGSKA (reference sequence). This CDR3 has 14 residues. CDR3 region: CSAPDRGGAGELFF.

The rearrangement uses TRBV11-1 and TRBJ2-1. Germline V gene data show CDR1 as SGHAT and CDR2 as FQDESV (reference sequence). This CDR3 region has 18 residues. CDR3 sequence reads: CASSLVFWEINPNNEQFF.

This chain links TRBV7-9 with TRBJ2-4; the D call from TCRdb, TRBD2, cannot be confirmed without DNA. The germline V gene has CDR1 SEHNR and CDR2 FQNEAQ (reference sequence). This CDR3 is built from 15 residues. The chain's CDR3 is CASSLGIEGKNIQYF.

The chain uses TRBV9 and TRBJ2-7; TCRdb's D call of TRBD1 is untestable without DNA. Germline V CDR1 and CDR2: SGDLS, YYNGEE. This CDR3 contains 13 residues. This CDR3 reads CASSVVAGDEQYF.

The rearrangement uses TRBV19 and TRBJ2-1; no DNA is available, so the TRBD2 call from TCRdb remains unchecked. The CDR3 has 15 amino acids. Germline CDR1 and CDR2: LNHDA and SQIVND (reference sequence). The CDR3 loop reads CASSVTVGGANEQFF. Using reference TRBV19 and TRBJ2-1 for the parts outside the CDR3, the full variable domain is DGGITQSPKYLFRKEGQNVTLSCEQNLNHDAMYWYRQDPGQGLRLIYYSQIVNDFQKGDIAEGYSVSREKKESFPLTVTSAQKNPTAFYLCASSVTVGGANEQFFGPGTRLTVL.

The gene calls are TRBV27 and TRBJ2-1. Germline V lookup: CDR1 MNHEY, CDR2 SMNVEV (reference sequence). This CDR3 region has 15 residues. This CDR3 is CASSRVSSSYNEQFF.

V and J are TRBV5-4 and TRBJ1-2; TCRdb picks TRBD1, but there is no DNA to check that call. This CDR3 comprises 16 residues. Germline V gene lookup returns CDR1 SGHNT and CDR2 YYREEE (reference sequence). The CDR3 reads CASSPPGSRGGYGYTF.

The V gene is TRBV29-1, the J gene TRBJ2-7; the D gene TCRdb calls, TRBD1, cannot be checked with no DNA. Germline loops: CDR1 SQVTM, CDR2 ANQGSEA. The length of the CDR3 is 13 residues. CDR3 protein: CSVLWGGHYEQYF.

The rearrangement uses TRBV29-1 and TRBJ1-1. Germline V CDR1 and CDR2: SQVTM, ANQGSEA. The CDR3 length is 13 residues. CDR3 protein: CSTLGPLNAEAFF.